A selection of T cell receptor beta chains follows, all from one sample in a study of PD-1 blockade in mismatch repair-deficient tumors. Their recognized antigens are unknown. TCRdb's table, derived via immunoSEQ multiplex PCR, lists solely in-frame clones and lacks some. The sample shows over 14,000 clones, around 80% of them seen only once. Sequencing was performed on cells cultured in vitro, taken from a patient treated with pembrolizumab. The source is an adult with mismatch repair-deficient cancer. Each CDR3 is given with its conserved first and last residue. The order of the fields is clone size, V gene, D gene, J gene, CDR3 DNA, CDR3 protein. The D gene is left open where the match is weak. Clone size is given for some rows only: seen once, a few or many times, or a class if the clone is expanded.

few	TRBV29-1	NA	TRBJ1-3	TGCAGCGTTGTTCGGGGCTCTGGAAACACCATATATTTT	CSVVRGSGNTIYF
NA	TRBV19	NA	TRBJ2-1	TGTGCCAGTAGACCCCGCGGAGCAGGGGATGAGCAGTTCTTC	CASRPRGAGDEQFF
NA	TRBV29-1	TRBD1	TRBJ1-1	TGCAGCGTGAGGGACAGGGGCCACGGAGGAGCTTTCTTT	CSVRDRGHGGAFF
once	TRBV27	NA	TRBJ2-1	TGTGCCAGCTGGAGGCTCAACAATGAGCAGTTCTTC	CASWRLNNEQFF
NA	TRBV28	TRBD1	TRBJ2-7	TGTGCCAGCAGTTTATATGGGACAGGGAACGAGCAGTACTTC	CASSLYGTGNEQYF
NA	TRBV5-1	NA	TRBJ2-6	TGCGCCAGCAGTGTATACGGACAGCCCTCTGGGGCCAACGTCCTGACTTTC	CASSVYGQPSGANVLTF
NA	TRBV7-6	NA	TRBJ2-1	TGTGCCAGCAGCTTAGCCGCCCCCAAGAGTGAATCCTACAATGAGCAGTTCTTC	CASSLAAPKSESYNEQFF
NA	TRBV7-9	TRBD1	TRBJ2-3	TGTGCCAGCAGCGCCGGACAGGGGCGAAACACAGATACGCAGTATTTT	CASSAGQGRNTDTQYF
NA	TRBV5-4	NA	TRBJ1-1	TGTGCCAGCAGCGCGACAGGGAACACTGAAGCTTTCTTT	CASSATGNTEAFF
NA	TRBV2	NA	TRBJ2-1	TGTGCCAGCAGTGATTCCCGCAACAATGAGCAGTTCTTC	CASSDSRNNEQFF
NA	TRBV28	TRBD2	TRBJ2-5	TGTGCCAGCAGGTTAGGGACTAGCGGGACCGGACAAGAGACCCAGTACTTC	CASRLGTSGTGQETQYF
NA	TRBV10-3	TRBD1	TRBJ2-7	TGTGCCATCAGTGACGCGGGGACAGGGTACTACGAGCAGTACTTC	CAISDAGTGYYEQYF
NA	TRBV5-4	TRBD2	TRBJ2-1	TGTGCCAGCAGACATAGGAGTAGCGGGTTATCTGAGCAGTTCTTC	CASRHRSSGLSEQFF
NA	TRBV4-1	NA	TRBJ2-1	TGCGCCAGCAGCCAAGCCAATGAGCAGTTCTTC	CASSQANEQFF
NA	TRBV2	TRBD2	TRBJ2-5	TGTGCCAGCAGTACTATTGGGCTAGCGGGAGCCCAAGAGACCCAGTACTTC	CASSTIGLAGAQETQYF
NA	TRBV28	NA	TRBJ1-2	TGTGCCAGCAGTTTCGCGACGCAGGGGTCGGGATGGGGCTACACCTTC	CASSFATQGSGWGYTF
NA	TRBV4-1	TRBD2	TRBJ2-3	TGCGCCAGCAGCCAAGATAGGACTAGCGACCGCACAGATACGCAGTATTTT	CASSQDRTSDRTDTQYF
NA	TRBV4-1	TRBD1	TRBJ2-2	TGCGCCAGCAGCCAAGAAGGGACAGGGGAATCCACCGGGGAGCTGTTTTTT	CASSQEGTGESTGELFF
NA	TRBV14	TRBD1	TRBJ1-1	TGTGCCAGCAGCCCTGGACAGGGAACTGAAGCTTTCTTT	CASSPGQGTEAFF
NA	TRBV6-5	TRBD2	TRBJ2-7	TGTGCCAGCACCGGACTAGCGGGAGGAATCTACGAGCAGTACTTC	CASTGLAGGIYEQYF
NA	TRBV4-2	NA	TRBJ2-5	TGTGCCAGCAGCCAAGATGTGGGCGTGGTGGAGACCCAGTACTTC	CASSQDVGVVETQYF
NA	TRBV13	NA	TRBJ2-7	TGTGCCAGTACAACCATTCAGGAGCAGTACTTC	CASTTIQEQYF
NA	TRBV5-6	NA	TRBJ1-3	TGTGCCAGCAGATTACACTCTGGAAACACCATATATTTT	CASRLHSGNTIYF
NA	TRBV5-8	TRBD2	TRBJ2-1	TGTGCCAGCAGCTTGAGGCGGGAGGGCCACGAGCAGTTCTTC	CASSLRREGHEQFF
NA	TRBV7-2	TRBD2	TRBJ2-5	TGTGCCAGCAGCGAAAGCATGGGACTAGCGGGAAGGTTAGAGACCCAGTACTTC	CASSESMGLAGRLETQYF
NA	TRBV30	NA	TRBJ1-4	TGTGCCTGGATTCGACCTGGGTACAGGGATAATGAAAAACTGTTTTTT	CAWIRPGYRDNEKLFF
NA	TRBV28	NA	TRBJ1-2	TGTGCCAGCAGTCTGACGGTCGGGGGCTACACCTTC	CASSLTVGGYTF
few	TRBV19	NA	TRBJ1-1	TGTGCCAGTAGTGAACCGGGACGGACGAACACTGAAGCTTTCTTT	CASSEPGRTNTEAFF
NA	TRBV6-5	NA	TRBJ1-2	TGTGCCAGCAGTACACAGGGAGGGGGCTACACCTTC	CASSTQGGGYTF
NA	TRBV19	NA	TRBJ2-3	TGTGCCAGTAGTATTCAAGTCAGAAACACAGATACGCAGTATTTT	CASSIQVRNTDTQYF
NA	TRBV7-2	NA	TRBJ2-1	TGTGCCAGCAGCCGATCGAACGGGGGCCTCAATGAGCAGTTCTTC	CASSRSNGGLNEQFF
NA	TRBV9	NA	TRBJ2-3	TGTGCCAGCAGCGTAGAGGCTATCACAGATACGCAGTATTTT	CASSVEAITDTQYF
NA	TRBV11-2	TRBD2	TRBJ2-5	TGTGCCAGCAGTCCCTTTGGGGCTAGCGGGCGTTTATACTTC	CASSPFGASGRLYF
NA	TRBV2	NA	TRBJ1-3	TGTGCCAGCAGTGCCGGTAGCTCTGGAAACACCATATATTTT	CASSAGSSGNTIYF
NA	TRBV5-4	TRBD2	TRBJ2-4	TGTGCCAGCAGCTTGGATAGCGGGACAAACATTCAGTACTTC	CASSLDSGTNIQYF
once	TRBV7-3	NA	TRBJ1-2	TGTGCCAGCAGCTTTAGGGCAGGGAACTATGGCTACACCTTC	CASSFRAGNYGYTF
NA	TRBV4-2	NA	TRBJ2-1	TGTGCCAGCAGCCATGTCACTAGAGGGGACTACAATGAGCAGTTCTTC	CASSHVTRGDYNEQFF
NA	TRBV29-1	NA	TRBJ2-2	TGCAGCGTGTCAGGGGGGTGGACCGGGGAGCTGTTTTTT	CSVSGGWTGELFF
NA	TRBV7-9	TRBD1	TRBJ2-1	TGTGCCAGCAGCTCACGGGACAGGGGGCGCAGGGATGAGCAGTTCTTC	CASSSRDRGRRDEQFF
NA	TRBV10-3	NA	TRBJ2-7	TGTGCCATCAGGGAGGTTGCCTCCAAGAATGCATACGAGCAGTACTTC	CAIREVASKNAYEQYF
NA	TRBV9	TRBD2	TRBJ2-2	TGTGCCAGCAGCTTCCGACTAGCGGTGAACACCGGGGAGCTGTTTTTT	CASSFRLAVNTGELFF
NA	TRBV5-4	NA	TRBJ2-1	TGTGCCAGCAGCTACCGTACGGGGCTGAGGGATGAGCAGTTCTTC	CASSYRTGLRDEQFF
NA	TRBV7-2	NA	TRBJ2-3	TGTGCCAGCAGCTCACTACCGCCGACAGCATACACAGATACGCAGTATTTT	CASSSLPPTAYTDTQYF
NA	TRBV5-4	NA	TRBJ1-4	TGTGCCAGCAGCAATAGACCGAATCCTAATGAAAAACTGTTTTTT	CASSNRPNPNEKLFF
NA	TRBV19	NA	TRBJ1-1	TGTGCCAGTAAGGGCCTGGGGAACACTGAAGCTTTCTTT	CASKGLGNTEAFF
NA	TRBV6-1	NA	TRBJ1-5	TGTGCCAGCAGTCCTTCCGACAGATATAATCAGCCCCAGCATTTT	CASSPSDRYNQPQHF
NA	TRBV19	NA	TRBJ2-5	TGTGCCAGTAGTATAGTCGGGAGCGAGACCCAGTACTTC	CASSIVGSETQYF
NA	TRBV28	NA	TRBJ1-3	TGTGCCAGCAGGACCCTGTCTGGAGGCGGAAACACCATATATTTT	CASRTLSGGGNTIYF
NA	TRBV7-9	NA	TRBJ1-5	TGTGCCAGCAGCCCTCCGGGGGCTGGGAATCAGCCCCAGCATTTT	CASSPPGAGNQPQHF
NA	TRBV18	TRBD2	TRBJ2-1	TGTGCCAGCTCACACAAAGCGGGAAGCTCCTACAATGAGCAGTTCTTC	CASSHKAGSSYNEQFF
NA	TRBV28	NA	TRBJ2-1	TGTGCCAGCAGTTTAGGCGCCGGGACAAGCTACAATGAGCAGTTCTTC	CASSLGAGTSYNEQFF
NA	TRBV6-4	TRBD2	TRBJ2-1	TGTGCCAGCAGTACATATAGCGGGAGTGGGGACAATGAGCAGTTCTTC	CASSTYSGSGDNEQFF
few	TRBV2	TRBD2	TRBJ2-1	TGTGCCAGCAGCGTAGCGGGAGGGCCCTACAATGAGCAGTTCTTC	CASSVAGGPYNEQFF